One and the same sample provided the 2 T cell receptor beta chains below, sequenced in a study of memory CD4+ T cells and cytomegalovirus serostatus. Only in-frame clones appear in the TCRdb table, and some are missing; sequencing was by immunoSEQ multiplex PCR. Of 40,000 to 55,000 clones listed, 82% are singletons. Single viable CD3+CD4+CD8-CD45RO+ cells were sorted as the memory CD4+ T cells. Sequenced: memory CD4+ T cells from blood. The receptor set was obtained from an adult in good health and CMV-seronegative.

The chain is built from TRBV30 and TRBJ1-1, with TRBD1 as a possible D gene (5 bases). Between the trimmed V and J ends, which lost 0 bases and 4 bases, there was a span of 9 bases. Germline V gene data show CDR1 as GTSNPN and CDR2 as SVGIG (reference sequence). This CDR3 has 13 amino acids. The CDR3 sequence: CAWSVKRGTEAFF. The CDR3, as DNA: TGTGCCTGGAGTGTAAAGAGGGGCACTGAAGCTTTCTTT.

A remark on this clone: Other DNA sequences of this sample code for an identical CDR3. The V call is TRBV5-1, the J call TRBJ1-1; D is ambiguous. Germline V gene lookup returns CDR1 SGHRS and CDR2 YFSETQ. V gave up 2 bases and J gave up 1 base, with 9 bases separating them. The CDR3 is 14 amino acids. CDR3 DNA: TGCGCCAGCAGCTTAGAAGGGAGGAACACTGAAGCTTTCTTT. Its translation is CASSLEGRNTEAFF.